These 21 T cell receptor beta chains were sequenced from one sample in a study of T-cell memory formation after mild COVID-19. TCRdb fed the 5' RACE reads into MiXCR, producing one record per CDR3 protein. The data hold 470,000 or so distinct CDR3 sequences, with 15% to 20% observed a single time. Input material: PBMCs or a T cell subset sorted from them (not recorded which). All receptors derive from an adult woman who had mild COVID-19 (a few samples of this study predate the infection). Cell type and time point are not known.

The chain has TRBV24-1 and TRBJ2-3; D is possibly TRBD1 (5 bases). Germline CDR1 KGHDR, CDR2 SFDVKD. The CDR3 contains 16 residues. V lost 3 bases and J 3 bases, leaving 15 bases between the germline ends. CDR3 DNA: TGTGCCACCAGTGATGGACAAGGACCTATGACAGATACGCAGTATTTT. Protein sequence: CATSDGQGPMTDTQYF.

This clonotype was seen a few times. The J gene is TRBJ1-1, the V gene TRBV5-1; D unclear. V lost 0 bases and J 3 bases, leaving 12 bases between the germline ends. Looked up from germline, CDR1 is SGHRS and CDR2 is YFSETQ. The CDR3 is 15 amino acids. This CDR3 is CASSLALGGHTEAFF. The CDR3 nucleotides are TGCGCCAGCAGCTTGGCTTTGGGAGGTCACACTGAAGCTTTCTTT. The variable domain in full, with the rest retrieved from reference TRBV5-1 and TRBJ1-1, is KAGVTQTPRYLIKTRGQQVTLSCSPISGHRSVSWYQQTPGQGLQFLFEYFSETQRNKGNFPGRFSGRQFSNSRSEMNVSTLELGDSALYLCASSLALGGHTEAFFGQGTRLTVV.

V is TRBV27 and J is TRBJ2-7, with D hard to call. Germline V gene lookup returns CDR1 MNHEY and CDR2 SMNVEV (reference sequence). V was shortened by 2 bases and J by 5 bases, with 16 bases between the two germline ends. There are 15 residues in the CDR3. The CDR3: CASSLTNFQADEQYF. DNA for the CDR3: TGTGCCAGCAGTTTAACGAATTTCCAGGCCGACGAGCAGTACTTC.

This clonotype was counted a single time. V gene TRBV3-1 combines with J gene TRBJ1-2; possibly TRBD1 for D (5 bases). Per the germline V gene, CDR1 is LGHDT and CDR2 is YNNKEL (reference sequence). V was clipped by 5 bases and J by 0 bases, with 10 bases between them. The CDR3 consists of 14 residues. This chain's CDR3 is CASSLTEANYGYTF. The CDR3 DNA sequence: TGTGCCAGCAGCTTGACAGAAGCTAACTATGGCTACACCTTC.

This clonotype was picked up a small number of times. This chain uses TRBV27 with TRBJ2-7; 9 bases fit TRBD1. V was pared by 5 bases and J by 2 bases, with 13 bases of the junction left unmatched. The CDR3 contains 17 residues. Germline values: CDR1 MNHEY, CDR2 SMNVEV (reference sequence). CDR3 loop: CASSAKTGTGFAYEQYF. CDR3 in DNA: TGTGCCAGCAGTGCAAAAACCGGGACAGGGTTCGCCTACGAGCAGTACTTC.

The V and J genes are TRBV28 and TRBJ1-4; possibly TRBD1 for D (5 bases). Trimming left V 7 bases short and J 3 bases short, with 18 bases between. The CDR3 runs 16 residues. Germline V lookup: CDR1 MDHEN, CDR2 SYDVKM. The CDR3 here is CASNYGKGESNEKLFF. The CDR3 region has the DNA TGTGCCAGCAACTACGGGAAAGGGGAGTCTAATGAAAAACTGTTTTTT.

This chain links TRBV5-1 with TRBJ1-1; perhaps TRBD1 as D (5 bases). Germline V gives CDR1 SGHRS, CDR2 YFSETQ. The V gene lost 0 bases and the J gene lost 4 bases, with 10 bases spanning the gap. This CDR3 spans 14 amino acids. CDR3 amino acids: CASSLVARGTEAFF. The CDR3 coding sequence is TGCGCCAGCAGCTTGGTAGCGAGGGGCACTGAAGCTTTCTTT.

The CDR3 here is CASSSPGPLGAAQYF. CDR3 nucleotide sequence: TGTGCCAGCAGCTCTCCGGGACCACTGGGGGCGGCCCAGTACTTC. The chain uses TRBV7-9 and TRBJ2-5; D might be TRBD1 (6 bases). Germline assignment: CDR1 SEHNR and CDR2 FQNEAQ (reference sequence). V shed 4 bases and J shed 9 bases, with 21 bases lying between them. The CDR3 sequence is 15 residues long.

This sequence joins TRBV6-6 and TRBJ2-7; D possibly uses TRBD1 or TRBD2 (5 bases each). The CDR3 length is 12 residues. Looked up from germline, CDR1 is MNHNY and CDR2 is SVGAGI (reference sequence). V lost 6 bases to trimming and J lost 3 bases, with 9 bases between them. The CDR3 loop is CASRRGDYEQYF. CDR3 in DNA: TGTGCCAGCAGACGGGGCGACTACGAGCAGTACTTC.

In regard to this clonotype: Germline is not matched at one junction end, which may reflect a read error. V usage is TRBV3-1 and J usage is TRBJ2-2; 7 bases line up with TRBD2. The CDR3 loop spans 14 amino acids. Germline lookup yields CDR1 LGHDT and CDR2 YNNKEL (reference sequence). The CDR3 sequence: CASSRVGTTVELFF. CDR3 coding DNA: TGTGCCAGCAGCCGCGTAGGGACTACCGTGGAGCTGTTTTTT.

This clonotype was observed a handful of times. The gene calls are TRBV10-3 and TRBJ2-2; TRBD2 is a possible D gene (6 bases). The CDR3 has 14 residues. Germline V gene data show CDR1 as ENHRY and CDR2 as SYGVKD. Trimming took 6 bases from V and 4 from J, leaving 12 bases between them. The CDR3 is CAISGTEGTGELFF. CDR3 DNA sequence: TGTGCCATCAGCGGGACTGAGGGCACCGGGGAGCTGTTTTTT.

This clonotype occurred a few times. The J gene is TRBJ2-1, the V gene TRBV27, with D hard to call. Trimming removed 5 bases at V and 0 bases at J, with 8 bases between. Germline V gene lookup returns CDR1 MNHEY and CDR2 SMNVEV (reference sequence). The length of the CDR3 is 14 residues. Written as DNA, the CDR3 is TGTGCCAGCAGTCCCCTGAACTCCTACAATGAGCAGTTCTTC. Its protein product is CASSPLNSYNEQFF.

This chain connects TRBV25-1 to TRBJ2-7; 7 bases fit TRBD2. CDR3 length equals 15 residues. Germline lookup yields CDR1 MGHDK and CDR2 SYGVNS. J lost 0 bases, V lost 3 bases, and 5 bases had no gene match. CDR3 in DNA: TGTGCCAGCAGTGAGAGCGGGGCTAGCTCCTACGAGCAGTACTTC. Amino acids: CASSESGASSYEQYF.

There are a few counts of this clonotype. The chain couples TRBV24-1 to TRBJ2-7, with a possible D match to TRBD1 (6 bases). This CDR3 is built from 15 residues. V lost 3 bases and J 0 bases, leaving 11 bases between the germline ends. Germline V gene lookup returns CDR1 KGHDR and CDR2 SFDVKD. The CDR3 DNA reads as TGTGCCACCAGTGATGGACAGCTGAGCTCCTACGAGCAGTACTTC. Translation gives CATSDGQLSSYEQYF.

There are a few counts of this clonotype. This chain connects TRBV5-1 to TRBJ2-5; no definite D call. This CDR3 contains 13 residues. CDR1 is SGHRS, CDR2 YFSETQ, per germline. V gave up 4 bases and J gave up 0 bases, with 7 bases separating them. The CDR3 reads CASSISYQETQYF. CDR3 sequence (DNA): TGCGCCAGCAGCATCTCGTACCAAGAGACCCAGTACTTC.

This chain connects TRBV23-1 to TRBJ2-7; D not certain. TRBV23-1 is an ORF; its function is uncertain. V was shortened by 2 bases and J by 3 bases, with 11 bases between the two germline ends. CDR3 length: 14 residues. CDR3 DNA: TGCGCCAGCAGTCAAGGGAACAGAATCTACGAGCAGTACTTC. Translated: CASSQGNRIYEQYF.

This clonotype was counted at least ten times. This CDR3 reads CASSLGRTGLAGVETQYF. Here the CDR3 DNA reads TGCGCCAGCAGCTTGGGGCGAACCGGACTAGCGGGGGTTGAGACCCAGTACTTC. The chain links TRBV5-1 to TRBJ2-5; 13 nucleotides line up with TRBD2. This CDR3 contains 18 residues. The V gene end was trimmed by 0 bases and the J gene end by 5 bases; junction bases not matched to a gene: 10. Germline lookup yields CDR1 SGHRS and CDR2 YFSETQ.

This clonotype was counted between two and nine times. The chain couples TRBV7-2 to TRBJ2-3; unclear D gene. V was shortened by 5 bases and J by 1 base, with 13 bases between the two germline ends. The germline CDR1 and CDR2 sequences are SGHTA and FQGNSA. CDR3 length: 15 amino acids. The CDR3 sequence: CASSQMGYRTDTQYF. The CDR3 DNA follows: TGTGCCAGCAGCCAGATGGGGTACCGCACAGATACGCAGTATTTT.

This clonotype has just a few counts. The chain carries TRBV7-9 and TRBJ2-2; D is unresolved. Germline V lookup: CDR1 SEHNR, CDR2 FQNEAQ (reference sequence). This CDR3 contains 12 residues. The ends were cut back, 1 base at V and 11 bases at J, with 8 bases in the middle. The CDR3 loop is CASSLGNNELFF. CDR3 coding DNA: TGTGCCAGCAGCTTAGGGAATAATGAGCTGTTTTTT.

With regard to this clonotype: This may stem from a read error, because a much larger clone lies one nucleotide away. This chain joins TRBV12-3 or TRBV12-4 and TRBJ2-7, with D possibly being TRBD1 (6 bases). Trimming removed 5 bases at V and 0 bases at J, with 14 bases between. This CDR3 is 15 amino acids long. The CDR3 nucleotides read TGTGCCAGCAGTCCCATAGCCAGGGGCTCCTACGAGCAGTACTTC. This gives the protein CASSPIARGSYEQYF.

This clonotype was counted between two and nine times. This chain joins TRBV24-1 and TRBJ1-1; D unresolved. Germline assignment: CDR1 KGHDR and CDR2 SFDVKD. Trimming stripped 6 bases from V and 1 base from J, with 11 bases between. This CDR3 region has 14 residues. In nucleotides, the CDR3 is TGTGCCACCAGTTCTGGGTGGCGGAACACTGAAGCTTTCTTT. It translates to CATSSGWRNTEAFF.